This TCR beta chain was found in a study of T cell repertoires in cytomegalovirus infection. As for the study in general: Both CMV infection and a matching HLA type were indicated by public TCR beta signatures.

TCRdb fed the reads into MiXCR, producing one record per CDR3 protein. The top ten hold about 4.6% of the sample, which has approximately 190,000 distinct CDR3 sequences, less than 9.5% seen once. Regarding the study as a whole: Cumulative frequency (of public TCR beta family members) identified carriers of CMV plus the relevant HLA. In two of eight donors, the top clonotype was HLA-C-restricted CMV-specific.

The CDR3 is made up of 15 amino acids. Looked up from germline, CDR1 is MGHDK and CDR2 is SYGVNS. The germline V and J ends were trimmed by 3 bases and 6 bases, with 17 bases remaining between them. This clonotype was seen many times. What it binds is unknown. Sequencing was done on a sample of PBMCs. The genes are TRBV25-1 and TRBJ1-1; perhaps TRBD1 as D (5 bases). The source of this sequence is a human donor in good health (CMV status not recorded). Some clones in this sample may be carry-over from other donors' samples. Here the CDR3 reads CASSDFDGTASEAFF. The CDR3 nucleotides read TGTGCCAGCAGTGATTTCGACGGGACCGCGTCTGAAGCTTTCTTT. The full variable domain, completed using reference TRBV25-1 and TRBJ1-1, is EADIYQTPRYLVIGTGKKITLECSQTMGHDKMYWYQQDPGMELHLIHYSYGVNSTEKGDLSSESTVSRIRTEHFPLTLESARPSHTSQYLCASSDFDGTASEAFFGQGTRLTVV.